This T cell receptor (beta chain) was observed in a study of T cells of healthy individuals (dated by TCRdb to about 2018). Preparation of the library involved 5' RACE. These reads were obtained on an Illumina MiSeq. TCRdb trimmed public reads at Q25 via fastp, called clones via MiXCR and kept in-frame beta chains. Rows with a matching CDR3 protein are joined into one entry that keeps the most common DNA and genes. This sample holds some 100,000 distinct CDR3 sequences; approximately 16% were observed only once. The ten largest clones add up to 6.2% of the sample. This clonotype was seen many times. Its antigen is unknown. The sample holds no much larger clone one base away, and base qualities are not on file. The cysteine opens and the phenylalanine closes a CDR3 of 15 amino acids. CDR3 DNA is the only sequence kept; it has 45 bases, read in frame from the first base. Trimming accounts for 4 bases at V and 4 bases at J, while the number of junction bases matched to no gene is 5. In the germline V gene, CDR1 corresponds to SGHRS and CDR2 to YFSETQ.

The rearranged segments are TRBV5-1 and TRBJ1-4, with TRBD1 identical over 9 junction bases. The clonotype was recovered from a human donor in good health. The CDR3 corresponds to CASSPEGQGNEKLFF. The nucleotides are TGCGCCAGCAGCCCGGAGGGACAGGGTAATGAAAAACTGTTTTTT.